This record concerns one T cell receptor beta chain sequence. The antigen it binds to is not known. Per-base quality was not reported, and no clone a single base away is much larger than it. The data belong to a study of cytomegalovirus exposure and HLA in healthy donors (dated by TCRdb to the late 2010s). In terms of the full investigation: According to an earlier analysis of 587 of the donors, some 170 million T cells yielded 117 million unique TCR beta sequences and about 300 Gb of sequence data. Besides the first cohort of under 700 subjects, a separate validation cohort made up of over 95 different subjects was used. Several DR-DQ haplotypes were handled as single units for association and clustering because linkage in the cohort was strong. To decide whether each TCR beta V gene segment behaved as functional or pseudogenic, an earlier analysis of approximately 620 of the donors relied on high-throughput TCR beta sequencing. Typing coverage varied by locus: roughly 629-630 donors for A, B, C, DRB1 and DQB1; under 550 for DQA1; 600 to 610 for DPA1; 450 to 480 for DPB1. An early release covering roughly 600 HLA-typed donors comprised about 310 gigabases of sequencing data and approximately 80 million unique TCR sequences. HLA typing included class I and class II loci at four-digit resolution. The study aimed to test whether cataloging public T cell receptors could reveal signatures of past pathogen exposure. The study profiled the T cell repertoires of 500 to 800 subjects by immunosequencing and related them to cytomegalovirus serostatus. Donor age, sex, ethnicity and CMV serostatus were compiled together with the repertoire data. Rather than using new phenotypic data, the later analysis identified candidate immune exposures from TCR beta sequences and from how often those sequences occurred across donors. Among over 350 genotyped donors of the cohort, an average of approximately 250,000 unique TCR beta nucleotide sequences were sequenced per donor, roughly 18% of them non-productive. All discovery cohort repertoires had been generated on a single sequencing platform. Of the 350 to 450 genotyped donors, 65% to 90% were placed in the genetic ancestry cluster associated with self-reported Caucasian donors. High-throughput TCR immunosequencing, statistical association of individual TCRs with disease status, and machine learning were combined to predict cytomegalovirus infection status. A later analysis re-analyzed previously published TCR beta repertoires from approximately 700 donors and added high-resolution HLA genotyping to study TCR occurrence patterns. Genome-wide SNP genotypes for about 65% of the roughly 700 donors were used in a later genetic analysis, which treated that subset as a discovery cohort. Points the paper makes about the study in general: In an earlier analysis of over 550 of the donors, most TCR beta V segments were observed in productive rearrangements about 87% or about 30% of the time, broadly matching IMGT annotations. Three of the identified cytomegalovirus-associated TCR beta chains were confirmed in vitro to be specific for cytomegalovirus antigens. In a later analysis, 16,951 TCR beta sequences were associated with specific HLA alleles at a false discovery rate of 0.05. Only TCR beta chains were sequenced in this cohort, and the absence of alpha or paired-chain data limited detectable features. A later analysis found that most CMV-associated TCR beta chains appeared HLA-restricted, with HLA associations seemingly driven largely by CMV exposure. According to the authors, the approach could potentially be generalized to other disease states and immunological phenotypes. A further reported finding was that TCR beta sequences accurately predicted the HLA-A and HLA-B alleles for most subjects in the first cohort. In a later analysis, TCR association rates were found to vary across HLA loci, with the most associated TCRs seen for DRB1 alleles and the fewest for HLA-C alleles. An association between a missense DCLRE1C variant and V-gene and J-gene trimming of TCR beta chains was found in a later genetic analysis and replicated in an independent cohort. The earlier analysis of some 540 of the donors excluded seventeen rarely observed V segments, including chromosome 9 orphons, because counts were too low. The presence/absence analyses assumed that sequencing depth was roughly uniform across donors, and that assumption may not be true. Compared with equally common non-associated chains, HLA-associated TCR beta chains in a later analysis were more clonally expanded and had lower generation probabilities. Linkage disequilibrium might explain the correlated functional status among segregating V segments, but an unknown experimental factor could not be excluded. Assigning TCR associations to individual alleles was difficult when HLA alleles, especially DR and DQ, strongly co-occurred. The sequencing pipeline was judged likely to have produced a cluster of highly shared sequence variants as a technical artifact. The only immune exposure information available for the cohort was CMV serostatus. The study listed over 150 TCR beta chains as associated with cytomegalovirus. The classifier was reported to diagnose cytomegalovirus status with high specificity and sensitivity in both the original and validation cohorts. A later analysis reported that several top co-occurrence clusters appeared linked to parvovirus B19, influenza, CMV and Epstein-Barr virus. Because HLA typing was unavailable for some donors at each locus, only the typed subset was used in association tests. A later genetic analysis reported fewer N-insertions in productive TCRs among donors in an Asian-associated ancestry cluster than the approximately 700-donor mean. The 87-base-pair reads could not distinguish some IMGT-functional V segments, including TRBV6-2 and TRBV6-3, so those segments were excluded. Most TCR sequences were seen in very few donors, while some public TCRs were found in many individuals.

Libraries were built with the immunoSEQ multiplex PCR assay. A mixture of 60 forward primers for TCR Vbeta segments and 13 reverse primers for TCR Jbeta segments was used in the multiplex PCR. Amplification of the CDR3 region of rearranged TCR beta genes was performed with a multiplex PCR assay on genomic DNA. The Illumina HiSeq System was used to sequence the amplified TCR beta libraries as 87-base-pair reads. The authors' pipeline ran thus. In a later analysis, roughly 80 million unique TCR beta chains were counted across the 500 to 850 repertoires, and about 10 million of these chains were shared by at least two donors. Raw reads were error-corrected and collapsed into unique sequences by a nearest-neighbor algorithm in which closely related sequences were merged to remove PCR and sequencing errors. CDR3 sequences were aligned to IMGT reference sequences to assign V, D and J gene segments. For a sequence to be retained, at least a six-nucleotide match to both a V gene segment and a J gene segment was required. Rearrangements were classified as productive when the CDR3 lacked stop codons and remained in frame with V and J, and all other rearrangements were classified as non-productive. Following IMGT convention, CDR3 was defined as the stretch from the second conserved V-encoded cysteine up to the conserved J-encoded phenylalanine. The earlier analysis of 450 to 750 of the donors excluded any sequence lacking an unambiguous match to a single V gene segment. In an earlier analysis of some 590 of the donors, V segments were called functional above 56.7% productive rearrangements and were called segregating when the between-donor standard deviation exceeded 5%. A statistical classification framework was built for diagnosing cytomegalovirus status from the catalog of TCR beta chain sequences. V and J gene assignment, in a later analysis, came from comparing TCR nucleotide sequences with IMGT/GENE-DB human TR gene sequences. In a later analysis, CDR3 sequences and most-parsimonious VDJ recombination scenarios were assigned using the TCRdist pipeline. In a later analysis, each TCR beta chain was defined by its CDR3 amino acid sequence together with its V-gene family, and reads lacking a unique V-gene family were excluded. As a way to deal with suspected cross-contamination and a sequencing artifact, a later analysis dropped under 600 nucleotide sequences that were highly shared and had low generation probability. In a later analysis, a clonal expansion index for each public chain was calculated from normalized within-repertoire ranks of inferred template counts. In a later analysis, generation probabilities were computed with a VDJ recombination model fitted to out-of-frame rearrangements, and the resulting probabilities were checked against IGoR. A later analysis scored TCR-TCR, TCR-HLA and TCR-CMV co-occurrence with hypergeometric tests, applying a repertoire-size bias correction to TCR pairs. To estimate false discovery rates, a later analysis permuted the HLA or CMV assignments 20 times. A later analysis grouped co-occurring TCRs with DBSCAN, adding TCRdist sequence similarity when clustering within HLA-allele-positive subsets. Repertoires with fewer than 30,000 or more than 120,000 public chains, plus five repertoires with anomalous nucleotide sharing, were excluded from co-occurrence clustering. TCRdb took this table from immuneACCESS and kept in-frame rearrangements with V and J called. Such tables lack part of the clones; where checked against another copy, unresolved V genes explain under half of the gap, and the rest is unexplained. V and J calls and clone size follow that table, whereas D and trimming were derived from the DNA. Present in this sample are around 210,000 clones, about four fifths of which were seen just once. The top ten hold 0.39% of the sample.

The cohort comprised more than 550 healthy bone marrow donors. At the time of sampling, all cohort members were nominally healthy, though unrecorded immune exposures were likely present. The donor tested CMV seropositive, placing the donor among the roughly 300 seropositive members of the cohort. A peripheral blood sample was provided by each donor, and peripheral blood mononuclear cells were used for TCR beta sequencing. Genomic DNA was extracted from the blood cell samples with the Qiagen DNeasy Blood Extraction Kit. Reading the germline V gene gives CDR1 KGHSH and CDR2 LQKENI. V is shortened by 1 base, J by 6 bases, and the region joining them spans 13 bases. Spanning cysteine to phenylalanine, the CDR3 consists of 14 amino acids. Only the CDR3 region is kept as DNA, spanning 42 bases read in frame from base 1.

The sequencing sample was made of PBMCs. Here the chain combines TRBV18 and TRBJ2-7, with no confidently assigned D gene. This clonotype was obtained from a male donor in good health and CMV-seropositive. The DNA is as follows: TGTGCCAGCTCACCACTTCACTCACTTCGCGAGCAGTACTTC. This is translated as CASSPLHSLREQYF.